This T cell receptor (beta chain) was found in a study of early T cells in non-severe SARS-CoV-2 infection (dated by TCRdb to the early 2020s). Background on the whole study: Because TCR sequencing was done on bulk RNA from unsorted whole blood, the alpha and beta chains could not be paired. The investigation overall reported the following: VDJdb matching was skewed toward anti-spike CD8 responses and likely underestimated virus-specific expansions, missing private and CD4 specificities.

This was a case-control study nested in a cohort of healthcare workers in London, UK, who had nasopharyngeal swab PCR tests and blood samples taken every week. Between 23 and 31 March 2020, the week of the UK lockdown, healthcare workers were enrolled and then followed up weekly for as long as 16 weeks. V loses 1 base of germline sequence and J loses 2 bases, and the interval between the two ends is 4 bases. Counted from cysteine to phenylalanine, this CDR3 has 13 amino acids. This entry keeps only the CDR3 DNA: 39 bases, framed from base 1. For CDR1 and CDR2, the germline V gene lists SGHRS and YFSETQ. Libraries were made using 5' RACE. The run used a NextSeq 500. Unique molecular identifiers were attached to individual cDNA molecules in the TCR library protocol so that sequencing error and PCR bias could be corrected. TCR alpha and beta chains were both sequenced, and the abundances of alpha and beta sequences in each sample were closely correlated with each other. On the authors' methods: V gene, J gene and CDR3 annotation of TCR sequences was performed with Decombinator V4. Expanded TCRs were defined as changing significantly between any two time points under a Poisson model with p below 0.0001. TCR abundances were normalised to the total number of TCRs sequenced in each sample and reported as counts per million. MAIT TCRs were defined by TRAV1-2 paired with TRAJ12, TRAJ20 or TRAJ33, and iNKT TCRs by TRAV10 paired with TRAJ18. A search of VDJdb, accessed on 1 November 2021, was run for TCRs annotated to CMV, EBV and SARS-CoV-2, with TCRs annotated for multiple antigens excluded. TCRdb applied fastp at Q25 and MiXCR to the public reads, then kept only in-frame beta chains. Merged by CDR3 protein, the rows form single entries marked with the most common genes and DNA. The V and J calls were determined by TCRdb, not by the authors. Counted in this sample were 95,000 to 120,000 distinct CDR3 sequences; 12% of them appeared once. The ten biggest clones cover around 3% of the sample.

This clonotype was observed at least ten times. Which antigen it targets is not known. Base qualities were left out, and no much larger clone turns up one base away. The sequence derives from an adult who was a healthcare worker with PCR-confirmed SARS-CoV-2 infection or an uninfected control (not recorded which). Recombination connected TRBV5-1 to TRBJ1-3, with an unclear D gene assignment. Source material: whole blood. The DNA sequence is TGCGCCAGCAGCTTGACAACTGGAAACACCATATATTTT. It codes for CASSLTTGNTIYF.